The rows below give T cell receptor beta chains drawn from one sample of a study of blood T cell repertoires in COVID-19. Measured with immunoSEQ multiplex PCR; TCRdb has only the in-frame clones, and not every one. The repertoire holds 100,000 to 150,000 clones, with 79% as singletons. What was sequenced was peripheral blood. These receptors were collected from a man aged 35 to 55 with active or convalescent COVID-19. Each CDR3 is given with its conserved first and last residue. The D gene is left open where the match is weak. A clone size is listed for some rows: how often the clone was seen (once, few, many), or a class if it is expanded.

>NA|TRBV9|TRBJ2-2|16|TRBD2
TGTGCCAGCAGCGTCGGGACTAGCGGGGACACCGGGGAGCTGTTTTTT
CASSVGTSGDTGELFF
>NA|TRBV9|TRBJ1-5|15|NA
TGTGCCAGCAGCGTAGGGGACAATAGCAATCAGCCCCAGCATTTT
CASSVGDNSNQPQHF
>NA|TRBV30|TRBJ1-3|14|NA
TGTGCCTGGGAGCCCGGGAGCTCTGGAAACACCATATATTTT
CAWEPGSSGNTIYF
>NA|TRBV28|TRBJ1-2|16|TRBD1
TGTGCCAGCAGTCCTGCCGCTGGGACAGGGAACTATGGCTACACCTTC
CASSPAAGTGNYGYTF
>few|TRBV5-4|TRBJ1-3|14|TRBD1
TGTGCCAGCAGCTTAGAGACAGGGGGAAACACCATATATTTT
CASSLETGGNTIYF
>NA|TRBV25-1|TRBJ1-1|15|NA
TGTGCCAGCACCAAATCGGGGAACAGCCTTTATGAAGCTTTCTTT
CASTKSGNSLYEAFF
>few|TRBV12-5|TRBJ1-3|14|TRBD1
TGTGCTAGTGCCCCACAGGGGGCGCGAAACACCATATATTTT
CASAPQGARNTIYF
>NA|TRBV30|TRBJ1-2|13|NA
TGTGCCTGGAGTTCGCGTTTCAACTATGGCTACACCTTC
CAWSSRFNYGYTF
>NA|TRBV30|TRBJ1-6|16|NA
TGTGCCTGGAGGAAGCAGGGCCGCTCCTATAATTCACCCCTCCACTTT
CAWRKQGRSYNSPLHF
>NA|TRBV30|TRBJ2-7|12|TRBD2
TGTGCCTGGAGTTTAGGACTAGTCGAGCAGTACTTC
CAWSLGLVEQYF
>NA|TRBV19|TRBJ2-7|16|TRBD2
TGTGCCAGTAGTATAAGGGGTGTAGGCGGGAGTGACGAGCAGTACTTC
CASSIRGVGGSDEQYF
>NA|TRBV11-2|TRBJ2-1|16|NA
TGTGCCAGCAGCCCCCAGGGGCGGGTCTCCTACAATGAGCAGTTCTTC
CASSPQGRVSYNEQFF
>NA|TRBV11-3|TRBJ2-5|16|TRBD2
TGTGCCAGCAGCTTAGCTAGCGGGGGGTACCAAGAGACCCAGTACTTC
CASSLASGGYQETQYF
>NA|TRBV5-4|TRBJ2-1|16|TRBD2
TGTGCCAGCAGCGCCGGACCGGGACTAGCGGCCAATGAGCAGTTCTTC
CASSAGPGLAANEQFF
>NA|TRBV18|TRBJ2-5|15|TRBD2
TGTGCCAGCTCACCTACCCCAGATCCGGGGGGGACCCAGTACTTC
CASSPTPDPGGTQYF
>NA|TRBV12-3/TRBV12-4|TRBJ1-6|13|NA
TGTGCCAGCAGTCCCTCAGGGAATTCACCCCTCCACTTT
CASSPSGNSPLHF
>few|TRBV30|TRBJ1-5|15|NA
TGTGCCTGGAGTCCGGACACCGGGCAGGGTCAGCCCCAGCATTTT
CAWSPDTGQGQPQHF
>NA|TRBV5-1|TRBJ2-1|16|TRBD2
TGCGCCAGCAGCTTGGTTAGCGGGAGCCCCTACAATGAGCAGTTCTTC
CASSLVSGSPYNEQFF
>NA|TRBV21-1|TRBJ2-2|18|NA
TGTGCCAGCAGCAAACCTATACCAGGGTGCTTGAACACCGGGGAGCTGTTTTTT
CASSKPIPGCLNTGELFF
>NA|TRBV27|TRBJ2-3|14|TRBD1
TGTGCCACCCGGGACAGGGTAGTATCAGATACGCAGTATTTT
CATRDRVVSDTQYF
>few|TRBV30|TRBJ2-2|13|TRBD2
TGTGCCTGGAATCGGGGGGGGGCCTGGGAGCTGTTTTTT
CAWNRGGAWELFF
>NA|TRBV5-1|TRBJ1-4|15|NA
TGCGCCAGCAGCATCCAGGGAAAGGGTAATGAAAAACTGTTTTTT
CASSIQGKGNEKLFF
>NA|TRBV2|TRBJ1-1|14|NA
TGTGCCAGCAGTGTAAAATCAGTGAACACTGAAGCTTTCTTT
CASSVKSVNTEAFF
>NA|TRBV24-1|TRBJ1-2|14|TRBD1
TGTGCCACCAGTGACCCACGGACAGGGGTTGGCTACACCTTC
CATSDPRTGVGYTF
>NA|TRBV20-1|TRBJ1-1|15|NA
TGCAGTGCTAGTGACCCGGGACATTTGAACACTGAAGCTTTCTTT
CSASDPGHLNTEAFF
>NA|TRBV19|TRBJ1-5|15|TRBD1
TGTGCCAGTAGCACCGGGACAGTTGGGAATCAGCCCCAGCATTTT
CASSTGTVGNQPQHF
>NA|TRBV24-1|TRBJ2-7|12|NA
TGTGCCACCAGTGATCCGACAGGCAAGCAGTACTTC
CATSDPTGKQYF
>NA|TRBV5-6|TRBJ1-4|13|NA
TGTGCCAGCAGCTTGGGTCCAGGTGAAAAACTGTTTTTT
CASSLGPGEKLFF
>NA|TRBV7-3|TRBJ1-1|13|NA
TGTGCCACCGCCACCGAGGGGAACACTGAAGCTTTCTTT
CATATEGNTEAFF
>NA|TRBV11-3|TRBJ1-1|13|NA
TGTGCCAGCAGCTTACTGGGGGCCACTGAAGCTTTCTTT
CASSLLGATEAFF
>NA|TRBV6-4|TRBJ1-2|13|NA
TGTGCCAGCCTTAGTAAAGTCCGGGATGGCTACACCTTC
CASLSKVRDGYTF
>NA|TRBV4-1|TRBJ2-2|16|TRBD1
TGCGCCAGCAGTCCTCGGACAGGGACCTACGCCGGGGAGCTGTTTTTT
CASSPRTGTYAGELFF
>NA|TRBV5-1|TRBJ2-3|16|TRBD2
TGCGCCAGCAGCTTAGGTGCGGGAGCGGGAACAGATACGCAGTATTTT
CASSLGAGAGTDTQYF
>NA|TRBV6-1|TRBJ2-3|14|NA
TGTGCCAGCAGTGAGGACTATCCCACAGATACGCAGTATTTT
CASSEDYPTDTQYF
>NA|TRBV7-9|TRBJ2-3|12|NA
TGTGCCAGCAGCTTAGAGGGGGATACGCAGTATTTT
CASSLEGDTQYF
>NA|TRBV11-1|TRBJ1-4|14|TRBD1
TGTGCCAGCAGCCCCGGGGACAGGGGTGAAAAACTGTTTTTT
CASSPGDRGEKLFF
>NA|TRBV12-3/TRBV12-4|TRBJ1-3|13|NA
TGTGCCAGCAGCCGGACAGAGCGCACCACCATATATTTT
CASSRTERTTIYF
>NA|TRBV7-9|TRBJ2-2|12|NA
TGTGCCAGCAGCTCCTCGGACTCCGGGGGGCTTTTT
CASSSSDSGGLF
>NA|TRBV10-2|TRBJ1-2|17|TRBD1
TGCGCCAGCTCCGAGGGGACAGCGACCTCGTCTTCTGTTGGCTACACCTTC
CASSEGTATSSSVGYTF
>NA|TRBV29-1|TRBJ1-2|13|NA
TGCAGCGTTGGCCACGGGCCAGAGGGAGGCTACACCTTC
CSVGHGPEGGYTF
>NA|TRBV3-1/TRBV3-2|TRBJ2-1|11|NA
TGTGCCAGCAGCCGTGGGAGTGAGCAGTTCTTC
CASSRGSEQFF
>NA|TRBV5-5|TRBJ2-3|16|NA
TGTGCCAGCAGCCACCAGCCGGGATGGAGCACAGATACGCAGTATTTT
CASSHQPGWSTDTQYF
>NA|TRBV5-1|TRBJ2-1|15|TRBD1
TGCGCCAGCAGCCCGGGACAGTGGGTAGGCGATGAGCAGTTCTTC
CASSPGQWVGDEQFF
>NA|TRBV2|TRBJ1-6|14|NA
TGTGCCAGTCACCGGGAGGATAGTAATTCACCCCTCCACTTT
CASHREDSNSPLHF
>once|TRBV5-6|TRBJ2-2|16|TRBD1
TGTGCCAGCAGCTTGTTTAGGACAGGTCTCACCGGGGAGCTGTTTTTT
CASSLFRTGLTGELFF
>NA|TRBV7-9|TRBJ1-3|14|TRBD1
TGTGCCAGCAGCCGAAGGGGGCTTGGAAACACCATATATTTT
CASSRRGLGNTIYF
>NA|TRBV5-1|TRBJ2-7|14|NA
TGCGCCAGCAGGCGGGACAGCTTCTCCTACGAGCAGTACTTC
CASRRDSFSYEQYF
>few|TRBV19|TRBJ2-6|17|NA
TGTGCCAGTAGTTTGTTAACAGTGTCCTCTGGGGCCAACGTCCTGACTTTC
CASSLLTVSSGANVLTF
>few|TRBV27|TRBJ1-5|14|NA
TGTGCCAGCAGTTTAGGGAAGGGAGGACAGCCCCAGCATTTT
CASSLGKGGQPQHF